The rows below give T cell receptor beta chains drawn from one sample of a study of regulatory T cells in long-lasting Graves disease. MiXCR, applied by TCRdb to the multiplex PCR reads, yields one record per CDR3 protein. The sample yields roughly 430,000 distinct CDR3 sequences, about 16% seen once. These data were also reused for a study on T cells in Graves' hyperthyroidism and ophthalmopathy.

This specimen consisted of peripheral blood mononuclear cells (PBMCs), obtained at new diagnosis, from a patient treated with antithyroid drugs. These receptors originate from a woman in her thirties with Graves disease. The CDR3 runs from the conserved cysteine through the conserved F or W. The order of the fields is D gene, J gene, clone size, V gene, CDR3 protein, CDR3 DNA. The D gene is left open where the match is weak. A row's size may be missing; if present it is once, few, many or a size class.

D: NA
J: TRBJ2-7
size: many
V: TRBV28
CDR3: CASRPGTPLYEQYF
DNA: TGTGCCAGCAGACCCGGGACTCCGCTCTACGAGCAGTACTTC

D: NA
J: TRBJ1-1
size: few
V: TRBV20-1
CDR3: CSARTQAHTEAFF
DNA: TGCAGTGCTAGGACGCAGGCTCACACTGAAGCTTTCTTT

D: NA
J: TRBJ2-7
size: many
V: TRBV3-1
CDR3: CASSQSTNGYEQYF
DNA: TGTGCCAGCAGCCAATCAACAAATGGCTACGAGCAGTACTTC

D: NA
J: TRBJ2-7
size: many
V: TRBV18
CDR3: CASSPGGRGYEQYF
DNA: TGTGCCAGCTCACCAGGGGGTCGAGGTTACGAGCAGTACTTC

D: NA
J: TRBJ2-5
size: many
V: TRBV12-3/TRBV12-4
CDR3: CASSLSITAETQYF
DNA: TGTGCCAGCAGTTTGTCTATCACGGCGGAGACCCAGTACTTC

D: NA
J: TRBJ1-4
size: few
V: TRBV27
CDR3: CASSLRGFREKLFF
DNA: TGTGCCAGCAGTTTAAGGGGGTTTCGGGAAAAACTGTTTTTT

D: TRBD2
J: TRBJ2-3
size: few
V: TRBV27
CDR3: CASSPTAGVTDTQYF
DNA: TGTGCCAGCAGTCCTACAGCGGGAGTCACAGATACGCAGTATTTT

D: TRBD1
J: TRBJ2-3
size: many
V: TRBV28
CDR3: CASSFWGQGSDTQYF
DNA: TGTGCCAGCAGTTTTTGGGGACAGGGGTCAGATACGCAGTATTTT

D: NA
J: TRBJ1-1
size: few
V: TRBV5-5
CDR3: CASSLGVGTANTEAFF
DNA: TGTGCCAGCAGCTTAGGGGTGGGGACGGCGAACACTGAAGCTTTCTTT

D: NA
J: TRBJ2-7
size: many
V: TRBV20-1
CDR3: CSALGHLYEQYF
DNA: TGCAGTGCCCTGGGCCATCTCTACGAGCAGTACTTC

D: TRBD2
J: TRBJ2-7
size: many
V: TRBV20-1
CDR3: CSADSGTYEQYF
DNA: TGCAGTGCCGACAGCGGGACCTACGAGCAGTACTTC

D: NA
J: TRBJ2-1
size: many
V: TRBV7-3
CDR3: CASSLDASDYNEQFF
DNA: TGTGCCAGCAGCTTAGACGCTAGCGACTACAATGAGCAGTTCTTC

D: NA
J: TRBJ1-6
size: many
V: TRBV6-1
CDR3: CASSTQARGSPLHF
DNA: TGTGCCAGCAGTACCCAAGCTAGGGGCTCACCCCTCCACTTT

D: NA
J: TRBJ1-1
size: few
V: TRBV5-6
CDR3: CASTLLGTEAFF
DNA: TGTGCCAGCACCCTCTTAGGCACTGAAGCTTTCTTT

D: NA
J: TRBJ2-1
size: many
V: TRBV27
CDR3: CASMEGPNEQFF
DNA: TGTGCCAGCATGGAAGGGCCCAATGAGCAGTTCTTC

D: NA
J: TRBJ2-5
size: many
V: TRBV7-9
CDR3: CASSSPEGLQETQYF
DNA: TGTGCCAGCAGCTCCCCCGAGGGACTTCAAGAGACCCAGTACTTC

D: NA
J: TRBJ2-7
size: NA
V: TRBV30
CDR3: CAWSVTPFERYF
DNA: TGTGCCTGGAGTGTGACCCCCTTCGAGCGGTACTTC

D: TRBD2
J: TRBJ2-1
size: few
V: TRBV27
CDR3: CASRLGLTYYNEQFF
DNA: TGTGCCAGCAGATTGGGACTAACCTACTACAATGAGCAGTTCTTC

D: NA
J: TRBJ2-1
size: many
V: TRBV6-1
CDR3: CASSEDIRASSYNEQFF
DNA: TGTGCCAGCAGTGAAGATATACGTGCGAGCTCCTACAATGAGCAGTTCTTC

D: NA
J: TRBJ2-3
size: many
V: TRBV28
CDR3: CASRRAPETDTQYF
DNA: TGTGCCAGCAGGAGGGCCCCTGAGACAGATACGCAGTATTTT

D: TRBD2
J: TRBJ2-5
size: NA
V: TRBV19
CDR3: CASSPGASGVQETQYF
DNA: TGTGCCAGTAGCCCGGGGGCTAGCGGGGTACAAGAGACCCAGTACTTC

D: TRBD2
J: TRBJ2-1
size: few
V: TRBV29-1
CDR3: CSVPPGQGLAGGPWGEQFF
DNA: TGCAGCGTCCCTCCGGGACAGGGACTAGCGGGAGGGCCATGGGGTGAGCAGTTCTTC

D: TRBD2
J: TRBJ2-3
size: many
V: TRBV6-1
CDR3: CATATSGSTDTQYF
DNA: TGTGCCACTGCGACTAGCGGCAGCACAGATACGCAGTATTTT

D: TRBD2
J: TRBJ2-1
size: many
V: TRBV9
CDR3: CASSASGRADYNEQFF
DNA: TGTGCCAGCAGCGCGAGCGGGAGGGCAGATTACAATGAGCAGTTCTTC

D: NA
J: TRBJ2-7
size: many
V: TRBV29-1
CDR3: CSAGQNYEQYF
DNA: TGCAGCGCCGGACAGAACTACGAGCAGTACTTC

D: NA
J: TRBJ1-3
size: many
V: TRBV7-9
CDR3: CASSPSGNTIYF
DNA: TGTGCCAGCAGCCCCTCGGGAAACACCATATATTTT

D: TRBD2
J: TRBJ2-7
size: NA
V: TRBV9
CDR3: CASSAPGLAGGEQYF
DNA: TGTGCCAGCAGCGCGCCGGGACTAGCGGGAGGGGAGCAGTACTTC

D: NA
J: TRBJ1-3
size: few
V: TRBV7-6
CDR3: CASSFPRETDGNYGNTIYF
DNA: TGTGCCAGCAGCTTTCCCCGTGAGACAGATGGAAATTATGGAAACACCATATATTTT

D: NA
J: TRBJ1-1
size: many
V: TRBV3-1
CDR3: CASTRQGSTEAFF
DNA: TGTGCCAGCACCCGGCAGGGGTCGACTGAAGCTTTCTTT

D: TRBD2
J: TRBJ2-7
size: once
V: TRBV7-3
CDR3: CASRGTAGGVEQYF
DNA: TGCGCCAGCAGAGGGACCGCCGGGGGGGTCGAGCAGTACTTC

D: NA
J: TRBJ1-6
size: NA
V: TRBV19
CDR3: CASTEGIHNSPLHF
DNA: TGTGCCAGTACGGAGGGGATCCATAATTCACCCCTCCACTTT

D: NA
J: TRBJ2-1
size: NA
V: TRBV24-1
CDR3: CATSDSRRVRFNEQFF
DNA: TGTGCCACCAGTGATTCGAGGCGCGTCCGTTTCAATGAGCAGTTCTTC

D: NA
J: TRBJ2-7
size: NA
V: TRBV4-2
CDR3: CASSQDSQSYGSYNEQYF
DNA: TGTGCCAGCAGCCAAGATTCACAGTCATATGGCTCCTACAATGAGCAGTACTTC

D: NA
J: TRBJ1-4
size: NA
V: TRBV6-1
CDR3: CASSANTATNEKLFF
DNA: TGTGCCAGCAGTGCAAACACCGCAACTAATGAAAAACTGTTTTTT

D: NA
J: TRBJ1-3
size: many
V: TRBV11-2
CDR3: CASSFPTGSGNTIYF
DNA: TGTGCCAGCAGCTTTCCCACAGGGTCCGGAAACACCATATATTTT

D: TRBD1
J: TRBJ2-1
size: NA
V: TRBV30
CDR3: CAWSLAYRGSHNEQFF
DNA: TGTGCCTGGAGCCTAGCTTACAGGGGGTCCCACAATGAGCAGTTCTTC

D: NA
J: TRBJ2-7
size: NA
V: TRBV7-9
CDR3: CASTGLSYEQYF
DNA: TGTGCCAGCACGGGCCTATCCTACGAGCAGTACTTC

D: NA
J: TRBJ1-1
size: many
V: TRBV28
CDR3: CASIRGVENTEAFF
DNA: TGTGCCAGCATCAGGGGAGTTGAGAACACTGAAGCTTTCTTT

D: NA
J: TRBJ1-1
size: many
V: TRBV2
CDR3: CASSARETSVRAFF
DNA: TGTGCCAGCAGTGCTCGGGAAACCTCGGTACGAGCTTTCTTT

D: NA
J: TRBJ2-2
size: many
V: TRBV4-1
CDR3: CASSQGWFLNTGELFF
DNA: TGCGCCAGCAGCCAAGGGTGGTTCTTGAACACCGGGGAGCTGTTTTTT

D: TRBD1
J: TRBJ2-7
size: many
V: TRBV28
CDR3: CASSEGTGGIPYEQYF
DNA: TGTGCCAGCAGTGAGGGGACAGGGGGCATACCGTACGAGCAGTACTTC

D: TRBD2
J: TRBJ2-1
size: many
V: TRBV7-9
CDR3: CASSLGFGGGSSSYNEQFF
DNA: TGTGCCAGCAGCTTAGGGTTTGGCGGGGGGTCGAGCTCCTACAATGAGCAGTTCTTC

D: NA
J: TRBJ2-6
size: NA
V: TRBV30
CDR3: CAWSVRSSGANVLTF
DNA: TGTGCCTGGAGTGTCAGGAGCTCTGGGGCCAACGTCCTGACTTTC